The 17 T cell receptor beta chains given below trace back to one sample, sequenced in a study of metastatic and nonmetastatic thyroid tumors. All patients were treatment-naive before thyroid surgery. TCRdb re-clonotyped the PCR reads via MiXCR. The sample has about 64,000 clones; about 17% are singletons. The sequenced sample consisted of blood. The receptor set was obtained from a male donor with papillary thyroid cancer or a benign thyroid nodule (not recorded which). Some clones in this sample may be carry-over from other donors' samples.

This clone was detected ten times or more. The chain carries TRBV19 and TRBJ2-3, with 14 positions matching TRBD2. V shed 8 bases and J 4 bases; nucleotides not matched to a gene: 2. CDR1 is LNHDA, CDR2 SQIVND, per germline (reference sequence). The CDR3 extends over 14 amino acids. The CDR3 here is CASGTSGGADTQYF. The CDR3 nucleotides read TGTGCCAGTGGGACTAGCGGGGGCGCAGATACGCAGTATTTT.

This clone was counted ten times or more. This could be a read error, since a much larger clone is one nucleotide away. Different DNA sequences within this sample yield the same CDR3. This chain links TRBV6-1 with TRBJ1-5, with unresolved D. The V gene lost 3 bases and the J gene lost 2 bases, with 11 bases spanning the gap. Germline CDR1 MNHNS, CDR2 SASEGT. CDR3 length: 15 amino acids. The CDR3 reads CASSEMALGNQPQHF. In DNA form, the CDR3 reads TGTGCCAGCAGTGAGATGGCCTTAGGCAATCAGCCCCAGCATTTT.

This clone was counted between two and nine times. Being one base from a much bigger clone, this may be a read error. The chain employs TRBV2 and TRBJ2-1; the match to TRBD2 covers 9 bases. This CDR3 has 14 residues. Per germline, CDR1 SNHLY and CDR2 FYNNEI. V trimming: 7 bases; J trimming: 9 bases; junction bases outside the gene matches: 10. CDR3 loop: CASNAGGTLGEQFF. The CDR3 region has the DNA TGTGCCAGCAACGCGGGGGGGACTTTGGGTGAGCAGTTCTTC.

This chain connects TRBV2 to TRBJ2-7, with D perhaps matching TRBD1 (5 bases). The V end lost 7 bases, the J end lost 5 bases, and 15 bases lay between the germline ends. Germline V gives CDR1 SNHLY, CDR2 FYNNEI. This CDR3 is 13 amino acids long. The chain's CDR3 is CASNVRVSHEQYF. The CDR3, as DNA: TGTGCCAGCAATGTCAGGGTGTCTCACGAGCAGTACTTC.

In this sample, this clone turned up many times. CDR3 loop: CASSLGGPGRQPQHF. The CDR3 DNA sequence: TGTGCCAGCAGCTTAGGAGGTCCGGGCCGGCAGCCCCAGCATTTT. The chain couples TRBV7-9 to TRBJ1-5, with D unclear. Germline V gives CDR1 SEHNR, CDR2 FQNEAQ (reference sequence). V shed 1 base and J shed 7 bases, with 14 bases lying between them. The CDR3 runs to 15 residues.

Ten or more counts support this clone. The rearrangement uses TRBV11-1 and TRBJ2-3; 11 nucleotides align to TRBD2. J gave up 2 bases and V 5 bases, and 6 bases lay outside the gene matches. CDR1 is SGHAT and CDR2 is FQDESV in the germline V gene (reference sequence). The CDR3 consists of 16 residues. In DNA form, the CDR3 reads TGTGCCAGCAGCCCCATGACTAGCGGGAACACAGATACGCAGTATTTT. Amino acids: CASSPMTSGNTDTQYF.

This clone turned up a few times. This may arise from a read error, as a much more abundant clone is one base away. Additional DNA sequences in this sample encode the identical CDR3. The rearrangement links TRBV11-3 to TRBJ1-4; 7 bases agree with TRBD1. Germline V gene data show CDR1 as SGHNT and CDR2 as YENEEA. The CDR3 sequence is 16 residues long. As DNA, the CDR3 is TGTGCCAGCAGCCAAAGACAGGGAGCAACTAATGAAAAACTGTTTTTC. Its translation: CASSQRQGATNEKLFF.

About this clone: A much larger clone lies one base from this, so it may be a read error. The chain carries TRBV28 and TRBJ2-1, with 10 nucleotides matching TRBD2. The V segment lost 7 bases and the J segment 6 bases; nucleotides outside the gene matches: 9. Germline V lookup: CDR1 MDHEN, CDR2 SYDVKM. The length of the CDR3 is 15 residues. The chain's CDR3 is CASTATSGCGNEQFF. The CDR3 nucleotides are TGTGCCAGCACCGCGACTAGCGGGTGCGGCAATGAGCAGTTCTTC.

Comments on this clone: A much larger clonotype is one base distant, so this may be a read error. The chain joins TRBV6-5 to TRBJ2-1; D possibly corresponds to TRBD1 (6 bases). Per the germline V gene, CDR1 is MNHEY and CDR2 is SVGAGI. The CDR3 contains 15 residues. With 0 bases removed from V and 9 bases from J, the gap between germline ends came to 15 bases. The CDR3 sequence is CASSYSSSWGREQFF. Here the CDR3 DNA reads TGTGCCAGCAGTTACTCGAGTAGCTGGGGGCGTGAGCAGTTCTTC.

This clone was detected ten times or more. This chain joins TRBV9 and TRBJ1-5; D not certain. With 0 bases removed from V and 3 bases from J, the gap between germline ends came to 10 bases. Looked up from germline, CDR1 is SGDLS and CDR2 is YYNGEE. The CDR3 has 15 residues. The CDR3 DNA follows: TGTGCCAGCAGCGTAGAGGGATACACCAATCAGCCCCAGCATTTT. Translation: CASSVEGYTNQPQHF. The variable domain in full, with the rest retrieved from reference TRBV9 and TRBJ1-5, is DSGVTQTPKHLITATGQRVTLRCSPRSGDLSVYWYQQSLDQGLQFLIQYYNGEERAKGNILERFSAQQFPDLHSELNLSSLELGDSALYFCASSVEGYTNQPQHFGDGTRLSIL.

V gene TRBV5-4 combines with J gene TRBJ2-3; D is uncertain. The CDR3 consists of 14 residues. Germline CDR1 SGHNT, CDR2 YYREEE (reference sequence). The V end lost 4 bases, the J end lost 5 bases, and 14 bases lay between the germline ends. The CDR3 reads CASSGLGSKDTQYF. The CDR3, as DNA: TGTGCCAGCAGCGGGTTAGGCTCCAAAGATACGCAGTATTTT.

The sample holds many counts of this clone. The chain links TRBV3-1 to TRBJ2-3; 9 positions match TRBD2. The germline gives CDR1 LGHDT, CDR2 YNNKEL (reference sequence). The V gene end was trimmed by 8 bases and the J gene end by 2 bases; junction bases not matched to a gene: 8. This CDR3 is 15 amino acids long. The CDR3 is CASCSGGTYTDTQYF. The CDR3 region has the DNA TGTGCCAGCTGCAGCGGGGGGACCTACACAGATACGCAGTATTTT.

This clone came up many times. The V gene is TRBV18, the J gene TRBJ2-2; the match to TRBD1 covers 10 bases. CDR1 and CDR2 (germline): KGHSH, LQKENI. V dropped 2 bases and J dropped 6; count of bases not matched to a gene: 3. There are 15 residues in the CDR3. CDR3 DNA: TGTGCCAGCTCACCAATCGGACAGGGGGCCGGGGAGCTGTTTTTT. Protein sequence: CASSPIGQGAGELFF.

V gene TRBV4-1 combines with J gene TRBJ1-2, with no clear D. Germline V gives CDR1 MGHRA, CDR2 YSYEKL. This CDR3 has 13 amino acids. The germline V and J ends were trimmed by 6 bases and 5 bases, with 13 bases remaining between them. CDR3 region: CASRGNADYGYTF. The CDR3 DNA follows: TGCGCCAGCAGAGGAAACGCGGATTATGGCTACACCTTC.

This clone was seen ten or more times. CDR3 DNA sequence: TGTGCCAGCAGTCCCGACAGGGGGTCGTACGAGCAGTACGTC. Encoded protein: CASSPDRGSYEQYV. J is TRBJ2-7 and V is TRBV27; 9 bases map to TRBD1. The CDR3 spans 14 residues. Germline-derived CDR1 and CDR2 are MNHEY and SMNVEV (reference sequence). V gave up 5 bases and J gave up 4 bases; unmatched junction bases: 6.

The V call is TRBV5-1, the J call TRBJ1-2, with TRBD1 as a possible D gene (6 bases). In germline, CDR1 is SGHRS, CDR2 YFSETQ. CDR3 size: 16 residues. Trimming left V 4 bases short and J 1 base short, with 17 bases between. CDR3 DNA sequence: TGCGCCAGCAGCAAGGACAGCAGGACTTATAACTATGGCTACACCTTC. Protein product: CASSKDSRTYNYGYTF. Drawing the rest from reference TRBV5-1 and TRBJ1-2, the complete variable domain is KAGVTQTPRYLIKTRGQQVTLSCSPISGHRSVSWYQQTPGQGLQFLFEYFSETQRNKGNFPGRFSGRQFSNSRSEMNVSTLELGDSALYLCASSKDSRTYNYGYTFGSGTRLTVV.

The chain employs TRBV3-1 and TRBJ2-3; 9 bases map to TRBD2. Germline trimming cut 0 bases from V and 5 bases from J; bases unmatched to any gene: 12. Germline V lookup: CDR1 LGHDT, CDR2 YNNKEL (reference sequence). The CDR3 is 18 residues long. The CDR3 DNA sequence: TGTGCCAGCAGCCAAGATTGGGTTTTGGCGGGAGGGGAAGATACGCAGTATTTT. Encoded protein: CASSQDWVLAGGEDTQYF.